These 3 T cell receptor beta chains were all obtained from the same sample, sequenced in a study of T cell responses to AZD1222 COVID-19 vaccine. Some clones are missing from TCRdb's copy, which holds only in-frame ones; the method was immunoSEQ multiplex PCR. The table has fewer than 250,000 clones, roughly 91% seen once; the top ten hold roughly 1%. The sample was peripheral blood, taken on day 0 of MenACWY control vaccination. The receptors derive from an adult in good health.

The genes are TRBV6-5 and TRBJ1-1; 10 bases map to TRBD1. Germline V CDR1 and CDR2: MNHEY, SVGAGI. This CDR3 has 15 amino acids. Losses at the gene ends were 5 bases for V and 4 bases for J; bases not matched to a gene: 7. The CDR3 DNA sequence: TGTGCCAGCAGTAGGCAGTGGACAGGGGGCACTGAAGCTTTCTTT. It codes for CASSRQWTGGTEAFF.

V usage is TRBV2 and J usage is TRBJ1-5, with D perhaps TRBD1 (6 bases). Germline CDR1 SNHLY, CDR2 FYNNEI. V was pared by 6 bases and J by 5 bases, with 14 bases between. This CDR3 is built from 14 residues. Here the CDR3 DNA reads TGTGCCAGCAGCCAGGACAGTCTCGATCAGCCCCAGCATTTT. It codes for CASSQDSLDQPQHF.

The rearrangement uses TRBV7-2 and TRBJ1-5; no firm D call. Germline V gene sequence: CDR1 SGHTA, CDR2 FQGNSA. The length of the CDR3 is 14 residues. V was trimmed by 1 base and J by 2 bases, leaving 6 bases between them. The CDR3 is CASSLVQGNQPQHF. The DNA of the CDR3 is TGTGCCAGCAGCTTAGTCCAGGGCAATCAGCCCCAGCATTTT.